Each of the 5 T cell receptor beta chains below was sequenced from the same sample in a study of blood T cell repertoires in COVID-19. The data were produced by immunoSEQ multiplex PCR, yet TCRdb's version contains in-frame clones alone and is incomplete. The sample includes roughly 150,000 clones, about 77% of them seen just once. Input material: peripheral blood. The origin of the receptors is a woman at least 80 years old with acute or convalescent COVID-19.

The sample holds a few counts of this clone. The chain has TRBV2 and TRBJ2-2; tentative D call: TRBD1 (6 bases). CDR1 and CDR2 from the germline V gene are SNHLY and FYNNEI. V lost 7 bases, J lost 8 bases, and 14 bases lay in between. CDR3 length equals 13 residues. The CDR3 sequence is CASKDSLTGELFF. CDR3 sequence (DNA): TGTGCCAGCAAGGACAGCCTTACAGGGGAGCTGTTTTTT.

The chain recombines TRBV2 with TRBJ2-3, with 12 bases that match TRBD2. CDR1 SNHLY and CDR2 FYNNEI come from the germline V gene. CDR3 length: 18 residues. With V trimmed by 2 bases and J by 0 bases, 6 bases remained unmatched. CDR3 sequence reads: CASSESLAGGLSTDTQYF. CDR3 in DNA: TGTGCCAGCAGTGAAAGTCTAGCGGGGGGGCTCAGCACAGATACGCAGTATTTT.

The rearrangement links TRBV18 to TRBJ1-1; 12 nucleotides agree with TRBD1. Germline loops: CDR1 KGHSH, CDR2 LQKENI. V lost 1 base to trimming and J lost 1 base; unmatched junction nucleotides: 4. This CDR3 contains 17 residues. The CDR3 DNA is TGTGCCAGCTCACCACTGGGGACAGGGGGCACGAACACTGAAGCTTTCTTT. The encoded protein is CASSPLGTGGTNTEAFF. The complete variable domain, with remaining parts taken from reference TRBV18 and TRBJ1-1, reads NAGVMQNPRHLVRRRGQEARLRCSPMKGHSHVYWYRQLPEEGLKFMVYLQKENIIDESGMPKERFSAEFPKEGPSILRIQQVVRGDSAAYFCASSPLGTGGTNTEAFFGQGTRLTVV.

In this sample, this clone turned up a few times. The chain combines TRBV18 with TRBJ1-6, with D perhaps matching TRBD1 (5 bases). Germline V gene data show CDR1 as KGHSH and CDR2 as LQKENI. V lost 1 base and J lost 9, with 16 bases in between. The CDR3 length is 16 residues. The CDR3 here is CASSPRGGMRGSPLHF. The DNA of the CDR3 is TGTGCCAGCTCACCACGGGGGGGAATGCGTGGTTCACCCCTCCACTTT.

In DNA, the CDR3 is TGTGCCAGCAGTTTGAACAGGGGAAACACCATATATTTT. Amino acids: CASSLNRGNTIYF. The chain links TRBV12-3 or TRBV12-4 to TRBJ1-3; perhaps TRBD1 as D (5 bases). This CDR3 has 13 residues. V was shortened by 3 bases and J by 4 bases, with 7 bases between the two germline ends.